One and the same sample provided the 25 T cell receptor beta chains below, sequenced in a study of blood T cells in healthy people across ages (dated by TCRdb to between 2014 and 2017). Library construction relied on 5' RACE. Sequencing took place on an Illumina HiSeq 2500. A second PCR of about 7 to 12 cycles was run with a J-beta primer mix and a sample-barcoded 5' primer. In-frame beta chains were kept once TCRdb had trimmed the public reads at Q25 with fastp and called clones with MiXCR. All rows with the same CDR3 protein become a single entry with the most common DNA and genes. The sample table shows about 640,000 distinct CDR3 sequences, and 25% to 35% are seen once. The ten most abundant clones make up roughly 14% of the sample. Sequenced input: blood. These receptors were obtained from a woman of 80 years or more in good health.

In its sample, this clonotype was seen many times. V and J are TRBV3-1 and TRBJ2-3; D uncertain. Germline V CDR1 and CDR2: LGHDT, YNNKEL (reference sequence). The CDR3 length is 15 residues. Trimming removed 1 base from V and 6 bases from J, with 14 bases in between. The CDR3 coding sequence is TGTGCCAGCAGCCAAGGGGCTACCCACCAGGATACGCAGTATTTT. Translating gives CASSQGATHQDTQYF.

The chain is built from TRBV6-2 or TRBV6-3 and TRBJ2-7; D possibly uses TRBD1 or TRBD2 (6 bases each). CDR3 length: 13 amino acids. The V gene's germline CDR1 is MNHEY and CDR2 SVGEGT. In DNA, the CDR3 is TGTGCCAGCAGTTACTCGACCGGGGGCGAGCGGTACGTC. It codes for CASSYSTGGERYV.

This clonotype occurred a few times. This chain joins TRBV28 and TRBJ1-5; D is undetermined. The CDR3 is 13 residues long. Trimming shortened V by 10 bases and J by 4 bases, and 14 bases separated the two germline ends. In germline, CDR1 is MDHEN, CDR2 SYDVKM. This chain's CDR3 is CATFSGGNQPQHF. For the CDR3, the DNA is TGTGCCACCTTTTCAGGAGGGAATCAGCCCCAGCATTTT. The whole variable domain, remainder taken from reference TRBV28 and TRBJ1-5, is DVKVTQSSRYLVKRTGEKVFLECVQDMDHENMFWYRQDPGLGLRLIYFSYDVKMKEKGDIPEGYSVSREKKERFSLILESASTNQTSMYLCATFSGGNQPQHFGDGTRLSIL.

Notes on this clonotype: An end of the junction does not agree with germline; a read error may underlie this. In DNA form, the CDR3 reads TGCACCAGCAGCTTGGGGGGGCCTCACAATGAGCAGTACTTC. Translation gives CTSSLGGPHNEQYF. The J gene is TRBJ2-7, the V gene TRBV5-1; tentative D call: TRBD2 (7 bases). CDR3 length equals 14 residues. The germline CDR1 and CDR2 sequences are SGHRS and YFSETQ.

This clonotype was detected ten times or more. V usage is TRBV20-1 and J usage is TRBJ1-1; the match to TRBD1 covers 10 bases. J was trimmed by 5 bases and V by 6 bases; bases with no gene match: 6. Germline V CDR1 and CDR2: DFQATT, SNEGSKA (reference sequence). The CDR3 totals 13 residues. The CDR3 loop reads CSAKGQGVTEAFF. CDR3 nucleotide sequence: TGCAGTGCAAAAGGACAGGGGGTTACTGAAGCTTTCTTT.

This clonotype was picked up many times. J is TRBJ2-7 and V is TRBV7-2; 11 bases are a match to TRBD2. The germline gives CDR1 SGHTA, CDR2 FQGNSA. This CDR3 spans 15 amino acids. Trimming removed 3 bases from V and 6 bases from J; junction bases left unmatched: 7. Here the CDR3 reads CASSFSGGALGEQYF. The CDR3 region has the DNA TGTGCCAGCAGCTTTAGCGGGGGGGCCTTGGGCGAGCAGTACTTC.

This clonotype has only one observation. The chain combines TRBV5-1 with TRBJ2-3; 9 bases match TRBD1. V was pared by 4 bases and J by 0 bases, with 3 bases of the junction left unmatched. The V gene's germline CDR1 is SGHRS and CDR2 YFSETQ. The CDR3 consists of 15 residues. CDR3 sequence (DNA): TGCGCCAGCAGCATGGGGACAGGGAGCACAGATACGCAGTATTTT. Its protein product is CASSMGTGSTDTQYF.

This clonotype was counted many times. V gene TRBV6-6 combines with J gene TRBJ2-3; no clear D gene. The CDR3 has 15 residues. In germline, CDR1 is MNHNY, CDR2 SVGAGI (reference sequence). Trimming stripped 2 bases from V and 6 bases from J, with 15 bases between. CDR3 protein: CASSYPFDRVDTQYF. The CDR3 coding sequence is TGTGCCAGCAGTTACCCGTTTGATAGGGTTGATACGCAGTATTTT.

This clonotype was seen a few times. The chain has TRBV5-4 and TRBJ2-1; 9 bases are shared with TRBD1. From germline, CDR1 is SGHNT and CDR2 YYREEE (reference sequence). V gave up 7 bases and J gave up 7 bases; unmatched junction bases: 6. The CDR3 has 13 amino acids. The CDR3 spells CASFGQGSNEQFF. The CDR3 nucleotides are TGTGCCAGCTTTGGACAGGGGAGTAATGAGCAGTTCTTC. Combining the CDR3 with reference TRBV5-4 and TRBJ2-1 gives the whole variable domain ETGVTQSPTHLIKTRGQQVTLRCSSQSGHNTVSWYQQALGQGPQFIFQYYREEENGRGNFPPRFSGLQFPNYSSELNVNALELDDSALYLCASFGQGSNEQFFGPGTRLTVL.

This clonotype was detected many times. This sequence joins TRBV4-1 and TRBJ2-3; 14 nucleotides align to TRBD2. This CDR3 is 16 amino acids long. Unmatched junction bases numbered 6, after V lost 4 bases and J lost 6 bases. Germline V gives CDR1 MGHRA, CDR2 YSYEKL. CDR3 protein: CASSPTTSGGGDTQYF. CDR3 in DNA: TGCGCCAGCAGCCCGACGACTAGCGGGGGGGGGGATACGCAGTATTTT.

The chain uses TRBV24-1 and TRBJ1-5, with D uncertain. The germline gives CDR1 KGHDR, CDR2 SFDVKD. With 5 bases removed from V and 4 bases from J, the gap between germline ends came to 8 bases. This CDR3 spans 13 amino acids. The CDR3 coding sequence is TGTGCCACCAGTGGCCCTGGTAATCAGCCCCAGCATTTT. Protein product: CATSGPGNQPQHF.

This clonotype was counted ten times or more. V usage is TRBV5-1 and J usage is TRBJ1-5, with 7 bases identical to TRBD1. The CDR3 has 16 amino acids. J lost 3 bases, V lost 4 bases, and 10 bases had no gene match. From germline, CDR1 is SGHRS and CDR2 YFSETQ. Here the CDR3 reads CASSGGGQAANQPQHF. DNA for the CDR3: TGCGCCAGCAGCGGGGGAGGACAGGCCGCCAATCAGCCCCAGCATTTT.

CDR3 DNA: TGTGCCAGCAGCACCCTCGGGCCTAGCGGAGTGGGAGGAAAAGATACGCAGTATTTT. Protein sequence: CASSTLGPSGVGGKDTQYF. V is TRBV7-3 and J is TRBJ2-3; 7 bases fit TRBD2. The CDR3 length is 19 residues. Per the germline V gene, CDR1 is SGHTA and CDR2 is FQGTGA. Losses at the gene ends were 5 bases for V and 5 bases for J; bases not matched to a gene: 22.

The V gene is TRBV10-3, the J gene TRBJ2-4; TRBD2 matches 7 bases. The J call is in doubt because the DNA end fits TRBJ2-7 better. The germline V gene encodes CDR1 ENHRY and CDR2 SYGVKD. The CDR3 spans 14 residues. In DNA form, the CDR3 reads TGTGCCATCAGTGAGTCGGGGAGGGTCCACGAGCAGTACTTC. This translates into CAISESGRVHEQYF.

The CDR3 DNA follows: TGCGCCAGCAACTCCACCGGGAGCAACACAGATACGCAGTATTTT. This codes for CASNSTGSNTDTQYF. This chain uses TRBV5-1 with TRBJ2-3; maybe TRBD2 (6 bases). The germline CDR1 and CDR2 sequences are SGHRS and YFSETQ. Between the trimmed V and J ends, which lost 6 bases and 2 bases, there was a span of 16 bases. CDR3 length: 15 residues.

This clonotype appeared a single time. Being one base from a much bigger clone, this may be a read error. The chain is built from TRBV20-1 and TRBJ2-1, with 10 positions matching TRBD1. This CDR3 is 14 amino acids long. With V trimmed by 6 bases and J by 13 bases, 15 bases remained unmatched. The germline V gene has CDR1 DFQATT and CDR2 SNEGSKA (reference sequence). CDR3 nucleotides: TGCAGTGCCGGGATCGGGACAGGGGAAGAGACCCAGTTCTTC. It yields the protein CSAGIGTGEETQFF.

This chain links TRBV6-6 with TRBJ2-1; 9 bases agree with TRBD2. Germline V gene sequence: CDR1 MNHNY, CDR2 SVGAGI (reference sequence). There are 15 residues in the CDR3. V trimming: 2 bases; J trimming: 5 bases; junction bases outside the gene matches: 4. The CDR3 bases are TGTGCCAGCAGTTACCCGGGACTAGCCGACAATGAGCAGTTCTTC. This translates into CASSYPGLADNEQFF.

About this clonotype itself: At one end, the junction sequence differs from germline, possibly due to a read error. The rearrangement joins TRBV6-2 or TRBV6-3 to TRBJ1-1; the match to TRBD1 covers 7 bases. The germline V gene encodes CDR1 MNHEY and CDR2 SVGEGT. This CDR3 region has 14 residues. Here the CDR3 DNA reads TGTGTCAGCAGCTATCTGGGACAGAGCACTGAAGCTTTCTTT. Protein: CVSSYLGQSTEAFF.

The genes are TRBV7-2 and TRBJ1-6; TRBD1 matches 10 bases. The V gene end was trimmed by 6 bases and the J gene end by 7 bases; junction bases not matched to a gene: 6. Germline V gene sequence: CDR1 SGHTA, CDR2 FQGNSA. This CDR3 has 15 residues. CDR3 residues: CASRTPGQGNSPLHF. The CDR3 nucleotides read TGTGCCAGCAGGACTCCGGGACAGGGGAATTCACCCCTCCACTTT. The full variable domain, with the rest looked up from reference TRBV7-2 and TRBJ1-6, is GAGVSQSPSNKVTEKGKDVELRCDPISGHTALYWYRQSLGQGLEFLIYFQGNSAPDKSGLPSDRFSAERTGGSVSTLTIQRTQQEDSAVYLCASRTPGQGNSPLHFGNGTRLTVT.

This clonotype was detected ten times or more. The V gene is TRBV11-2, the J gene TRBJ1-2; a weak D match, TRBD1 (5 bases). The germline CDR1 and CDR2 sequences are SGHAT and FQNNGV. The CDR3 has 12 amino acids. Trimming shortened V by 8 bases and J by 4 bases, and 11 bases separated the two germline ends. The CDR3, as DNA: TGTGCCAGCGGGGCAGGGATCTATGGCTACACCTTC. As protein: CASGAGIYGYTF.

This clonotype was observed many times. The chain carries TRBV27 and TRBJ2-7; 10 positions match TRBD1. In germline, CDR1 is MNHEY, CDR2 SMNVEV (reference sequence). The ends lost 5 bases at V and 4 bases at J; junction bases unmatched: 5. The CDR3 extends over 14 amino acids. Written as DNA, the CDR3 is TGTGCCAGCAGTGTTCCGGGACAGGGGTACGAGCAGTACTTC. It encodes CASSVPGQGYEQYF.

At least ten counts were recorded for this clonotype. This chain links TRBV29-1 with TRBJ2-4; 14 bases fit TRBD2. Germline assignment: CDR1 SQVTM and CDR2 ANQGSEA. The CDR3 is made up of 13 amino acids. The trim removed 7 bases at V and 6 bases at J, leaving 2 bases unmatched. CDR3 sequence reads: CSAGLAGGNIQYF. Written as DNA, the CDR3 is TGCAGCGCTGGACTAGCGGGGGGAAACATTCAGTACTTC. Looking up the rest from reference TRBV29-1 and TRBJ2-4 gives the full variable domain: SAVISQKPSRDICQRGTSLTIQCQVDSQVTMMFWYRQQPGQSLTLIATANQGSEATYESGFVIDKFPISRPNLTFSTLTVSNMSPEDSSIYLCSAGLAGGNIQYFGAGTRLSVL.

This clonotype was seen a single time. This sequence joins TRBV7-9 and TRBJ2-1, with 12 bases fitting TRBD2. In germline, CDR1 is SEHNR, CDR2 FQNEAQ (reference sequence). J was trimmed by 8 bases and V by 5 bases; bases with no gene match: 7. The CDR3 covers 15 residues. The CDR3 here is CASSPTGTSGYEQFF. In DNA, the CDR3 is TGTGCCAGCAGCCCAACCGGGACTAGCGGGTATGAGCAGTTCTTC.

This clonotype was seen more than once but under ten times. This may stem from a read error, because a much larger clone lies one nucleotide away. The J gene is TRBJ2-5, the V gene TRBV5-1; possibly TRBD1 or TRBD2 for D (6 bases each). This CDR3 is 14 amino acids long. V lost 4 bases and J 9 bases, leaving 19 bases between the germline ends. Germline assignment: CDR1 SGHRS and CDR2 YFSETQ. The CDR3 sequence is CASSIDPRGEAQYF. CDR3 in DNA: TGCGCCAGCAGCATAGACCCAAGGGGGGAGGCCCAGTACTTC.

This clonotype was seen only a few times. V and J are TRBV29-1 and TRBJ2-3; 9 positions agree with TRBD2. Germline trimming cut 6 bases from V and 0 bases from J; bases unmatched to any gene: 10. This CDR3 spans 16 amino acids. Germline V lookup: CDR1 SQVTM, CDR2 ANQGSEA. CDR3 region: CSVVGTSRTSTDTQYF. CDR3 nucleotide sequence: TGCAGCGTAGTCGGGACTAGCAGAACTAGCACAGATACGCAGTATTTT.